This TCR beta chain was identified in a study of T cell responses to AZD1222 COVID-19 vaccine. Study-wide context: Some second doses came at about 4 weeks and others at about 12 weeks; these were pooled. General study results and limits: Clonal diversity may have been underestimated in mostly white British donors. Researchers report vaccine-associated CD4 TCRs spanning spike, with dominance at 160-218 and 743-854. Without day 14 samples, only post-peak T cell repertoires were studied.

This clone was detected only a few times. Its cognate antigen is unknown. The CDR3 has 19 residues. Germline-derived CDR1 and CDR2 are MNHEY and SVGEGT. Trimming removed 2 bases from V and 6 bases from J, with 25 bases in between. Here immunoSEQ multiplex PCR was the method, and the copy in TCRdb shows in-frame clones only, minus some. Here the sample spans about 130,000 clones, roughly 90% being singletons. The receptor was isolated from an adult in good health. The starting material was peripheral blood, obtained on day 0 of AZD1222 vaccination. The chain couples TRBV6-2 or TRBV6-3 to TRBJ2-2, with unresolved D. The CDR3 loop is CASSYPNDRNQGSAGELFF. The CDR3, as DNA: TGTGCCAGCAGTTACCCCAATGATCGAAACCAAGGGTCGGCCGGGGAGCTGTTTTTT.